This TCR beta chain was observed in a study of T-cell reconstitution after alpha-beta-depleted transplantation in children. This clonotype turned up a few times. Preparing the TCRbeta library involved the use of unique molecular identifiers. TCRdb re-called the PCR reads through MiXCR, storing one row per CDR3 protein. The sample records about 540,000 distinct CDR3 sequences, around 17% being singletons. The sample here was PBMCs from the stem cell graft donor, taken from the stem cell graft. This TCR was sampled from a human donor who donated a stem cell graft to a child with acute lymphoblastic leukemia.

The CDR3 nucleotides are TGTGCCACCAGCAGAGAGTCAGGGGGAGAGACCCAGTACTTC. As protein: CATSRESGGETQYF. The rearrangement joins TRBV15 to TRBJ2-5; 7 bases line up with TRBD1. V lost 0 bases, J lost 4 bases, and 2 bases stayed unmatched. The CDR3 runs 14 residues. Per germline, CDR1 LNHNV and CDR2 YYDKDF (reference sequence).